The clone carrying this TCR beta chain was recorded at least ten times. Its specificity is unknown. V shed 3 bases and J 4 bases; nucleotides not matched to a gene: 9. The germline V gene encodes CDR1 SGHRS and CDR2 YFSETQ. This CDR3 has 16 residues. PBMCs were obtained from about 10 ml fresh peripheral blood. The source material, RNA transcripts, was used to amplify TCR beta CDR3 regions. The primer set for the first-round RT-PCR of the TCR CDR3 was HTBI. MiXCR, applied by TCRdb to the multiplex PCR reads, yields one record per CDR3 protein. The data hold 450,000 to 600,000 distinct CDR3 sequences, with about 20% observed a single time. The data were taken from a study of T cells in Graves' hyperthyroidism and ophthalmopathy. Points from the study as a whole: A median about 6.5 months before onset, the model predicted ophthalmopathy. In the blood, most expanded thyroid clonotypes above 0.001 appeared as well.

This chain uses TRBV5-1 with TRBJ2-7; TRBD1 agrees at 11 bases. This TCR was recovered from a man aged 35-49 years with Graves' ophthalmopathy. Material for sequencing was blood. CDR3 protein: CASSSAPGQGGYEQYF. CDR3 bases: TGCGCCAGCAGCTCTGCACCGGGACAGGGGGGGTACGAGCAGTACTTC.